This section outlines one T cell receptor beta chain sequence together with its context. The clone's antigen remains unknown. Per-base quality was not reported, and no clone a single base away is much larger than it. The collaborating institutions used their own protocols to collect whole blood in K2EDTA tubes. For TCRbeta analysis, collaborators shipped samples as frozen whole blood, isolated PBMCs, or DNA extracted from either of those sample types. This record comes from a study of blood T cell repertoires in COVID-19 (dated by TCRdb to about 2020). Broadly, across the study: Samples from collaborators originated in the United States, Italy and Spain and spanned both the acute and convalescent phases of COVID-19. Nearly every sample came with metadata listing a de-identified subject ID, COVID-19 status, age in years and sex. Where HLA class I and class II types were available, the types were taken from metadata supplied by the sample provider, not from assay-based typing. Subjects who had been exposed to COVID-19, were actively infected with it, or had recovered from it provided the deeply sampled blood TCRbeta repertoires that made up the dataset. The samples were drawn from the first 160 participants of the ongoing ImmuneRACE study and from some 1,300 subjects provided by 6 global collaborators. The repertoires were made available in a free public database intended to serve as a resource for research on the immune response to SARS-CoV-2. The material from the prospective study consisted of cDNA or gDNA derived from T cells, B-cell-depleted T cells, or PBMCs. General study outcomes and caveats: How much clinical and demographic metadata was included differed by source and by participant, and the metadata was provided uncurated.

TCRbeta CDR3 regions were amplified from genomic DNA by means of the immunoSEQ Assay, a bias-controlled multiplex PCR. Per the source publication's procedure: The number of nucleated cells in each sample was estimated by amplification of reference gene primers within the assay. To quantify the absolute abundance of each unique TCRbeta CDR3 rearrangement, sequence reads were collapsed and filtered. Productive Simpson clonality was computed per sample as the square root of Simpson's diversity index over productive rearrangements. Here the immuneACCESS table is served through TCRdb, limited to in-frame sequences with V and J called. Missing clones are a known gap in these copies; in checked studies unresolved V genes cover under half, and the rest lacks a known reason. From that table come the V and J calls and clone size; the DNA was used to work out D and trimming. This sample comprises roughly 16,000 clones, 70% to 90% of them detected only once. About 30% of the sample is taken by the ten largest.

Sequences were obtained from peripheral blood. The receptor's source is a man between 65 and 85 years old in a cohort sampled during active COVID-19.

The bases read TGTGCCTGGAGTGGACAGGGGCCCCGGATGGGACAAAGAGGCGATGAGCAGTTCTTC. This gives the protein CAWSGQGPRMGQRGDEQFF. The chain couples TRBV30 to TRBJ2-1, with 8 middle bases fitting TRBD1. For CDR1 and CDR2, the germline V gene (reference sequence) lists GTSNPN and SVGIG. The CDR3 spans 19 residues, from the cysteine through the phenylalanine. Only CDR3 DNA remains: 57 bases, in frame from the first base. V trim: 1 base; J trim: 8 bases; unmatched bases: 22.